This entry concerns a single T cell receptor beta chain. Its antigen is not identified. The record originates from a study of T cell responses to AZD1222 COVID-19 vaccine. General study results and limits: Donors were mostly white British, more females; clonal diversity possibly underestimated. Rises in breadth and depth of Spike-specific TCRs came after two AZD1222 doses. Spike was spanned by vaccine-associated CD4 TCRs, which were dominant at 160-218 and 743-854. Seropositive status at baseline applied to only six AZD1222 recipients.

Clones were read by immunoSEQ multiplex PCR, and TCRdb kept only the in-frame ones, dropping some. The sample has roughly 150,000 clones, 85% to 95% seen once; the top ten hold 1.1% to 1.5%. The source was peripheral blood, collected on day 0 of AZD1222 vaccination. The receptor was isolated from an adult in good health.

CDR3 nucleotide sequence: TGTGCCTGGAGTGTACTGGGCAATAACTATGGCTACACCTTC. Its translation: CAWSVLGNNYGYTF. This chain joins TRBV30 and TRBJ1-2; D unclear. Germline lookup yields CDR1 GTSNPN and CDR2 SVGIG (reference sequence). CDR3 length: 14 amino acids. V was cut by 0 bases and J by 1 base, with 9 bases left in between.